The 26 T cell receptor beta chains listed next were all sequenced from one sample in a study of blood T cell repertoires in COVID-19. Using immunoSEQ multiplex PCR, the repertoire was profiled, and TCRdb retains in-frame clones only, with some absent. Here the sample spans approximately 360,000 clones, roughly 88% being singletons. Input material: PBMCs or T cells enriched from blood (not recorded which). The origin of the receptors is a woman in her 30s with acute COVID-19.

The J gene is TRBJ1-3, the V gene TRBV19; 9 bases agree with TRBD1. The CDR3 sequence is 15 residues long. Germline CDR1 reads LNHDA; CDR2 reads SQIVND (reference sequence). After removal of 1 base from V and 2 bases from J, the junction contained 0 bases not matched to a gene. The CDR3 here is CASSIGTGAGNTIYF. CDR3 coding DNA: TGTGCCAGTAGTATAGGGACAGGGGCTGGAAACACCATATATTTT.

This clone was observed a few times. This rearrangement joins TRBV20-1 to TRBJ1-6; tentatively, D is TRBD1 (5 bases). Looked up from germline, CDR1 is DFQATT and CDR2 is SNEGSKA (reference sequence). Trimming shortened V by 3 bases and J by 6 bases, and 9 bases separated the two germline ends. The CDR3 runs to 13 residues. The CDR3 DNA is TGCAGTGCTAGTTCAGGGATTAATTCACCCCTCCACTTT. Protein product: CSASSGINSPLHF.

This clone was seen only once. The J gene is TRBJ2-5, the V gene TRBV7-7; D uncertain. The V and J ends lost 2 bases and 1 base respectively, with 5 bases between them. The CDR3 runs 13 residues. The V gene's germline CDR1 is SSHAT and CDR2 FNYEAQ (reference sequence). This chain's CDR3 is CASSLSVQETQYF. The DNA of the CDR3 is TGTGCCAGCAGCTTATCGGTCCAAGAGACCCAGTACTTC.

The rearrangement joins TRBV5-1 to TRBJ1-3; TRBD1 aligns across 7 bases. The germline V gene has CDR1 SGHRS and CDR2 YFSETQ. This CDR3 comprises 14 residues. V trimming: 4 bases; J trimming: 2 bases; junction bases outside the gene matches: 3. This CDR3 is CASSPDRAGNTIYF. As DNA, the CDR3 is TGCGCCAGCAGCCCCGACAGGGCTGGAAACACCATATATTTT.

The genes are TRBV5-1 and TRBJ2-1; tentative D call: TRBD2 (5 bases). Germline V lookup: CDR1 SGHRS, CDR2 YFSETQ. The CDR3 runs to 18 residues. The V end was cut by 3 bases, the J end by 4 bases, with 23 bases between. The CDR3 nucleotides read TGCGCCAGCAGCTCCGGGATGTACCTGGGGTTTACATACAATGAGCAGTTCTTC. Its translation: CASSSGMYLGFTYNEQFF. The full variable domain, with the rest looked up from reference TRBV5-1 and TRBJ2-1, is KAGVTQTPRYLIKTRGQQVTLSCSPISGHRSVSWYQQTPGQGLQFLFEYFSETQRNKGNFPGRFSGRQFSNSRSEMNVSTLELGDSALYLCASSSGMYLGFTYNEQFFGPGTRLTVL.

This CDR3 reads CASSPPRQGGSGANVLTF. CDR3 nucleotides: TGTGCCAGCAGCCCCCCTCGGCAGGGGGGATCTGGGGCCAACGTCCTGACTTTC. The chain uses TRBV3-1 (or the pseudogene TRBV3-2) and TRBJ2-6; possibly TRBD1 for D (7 bases). Trimming removed 4 bases from V and 1 base from J, with 17 bases in between. The CDR3 runs 18 residues. Per germline, CDR1 LGHDT and CDR2 YNNKEL (reference sequence).

The V and J genes are TRBV7-2 and TRBJ1-5, with a possible D match to TRBD1 (6 bases). V was pared by 5 bases and J by 0 bases, with 17 bases between. Looked up from germline, CDR1 is SGHTA and CDR2 is FQGNSA. This CDR3 is built from 17 residues. The CDR3 DNA reads as TGTGCCAGCAGCCTCGACAGGAGGAGAAATAGCAATCAGCCCCAGCATTTT. It yields the protein CASSLDRRRNSNQPQHF.

The chain combines TRBV4-2 with TRBJ2-2; maybe TRBD2 (5 bases). Germline CDR1 and CDR2: LGHNA and YNFKEQ. With 0 bases removed from V and 9 bases from J, the gap between germline ends came to 20 bases. This CDR3 comprises 17 residues. This chain's CDR3 is CASSQDWGSAVIRELFF. The CDR3 DNA is TGTGCCAGCAGCCAAGATTGGGGTAGCGCTGTCATCAGGGAGCTGTTTTTT.

The chain is built from TRBV6-5 and TRBJ1-1; 8 nucleotides align to TRBD1. The V segment lost 10 bases and the J segment 1 base; nucleotides outside the gene matches: 11. This CDR3 has 15 residues. Germline loops: CDR1 MNHEY, CDR2 SVGAGI. The CDR3 coding sequence is TGTGCCAACCAGGACTGGGGGACAGGGAACACTGAAGCTTTCTTT. Translating it yields CANQDWGTGNTEAFF.

This chain uses TRBV19 with TRBJ2-5, with TRBD1 as a possible D gene (6 bases). CDR3 length: 15 residues. V was clipped by 5 bases and J by 1 base, with 14 bases between them. Germline CDR1 is LNHDA and CDR2 is SQIVND (reference sequence). The CDR3 DNA sequence: TGTGCCAGTAGTGTCCAGGACAGTTTCCAAGAGACCCAGTACTTC. Its translation is CASSVQDSFQETQYF.

This clone was counted a single time. The genes are TRBV4-3 and TRBJ2-1; 13 bases are a match to TRBD2. Trimming cost V 4 bases and J 3 bases; bases outside gene matches: 9. The germline V gene encodes CDR1 LGHNA and CDR2 YSLEER. There are 18 residues in the CDR3. This CDR3 is CASSPGTSGIDLYNEQFF. In nucleotides, the CDR3 is TGCGCCAGCAGCCCGGGGACTAGCGGGATAGATCTCTACAATGAGCAGTTCTTC.

The J gene is TRBJ1-2, the V gene TRBV15; 10 bases fit TRBD1. The V segment lost 1 base and the J segment 7 bases; nucleotides outside the gene matches: 3. The CDR3 has 14 amino acids. Germline values: CDR1 LNHNV, CDR2 YYDKDF (reference sequence). The CDR3 coding sequence is TGTGCCACCAGCAGAGCCGGGACAGGGGCTGGCTACACCTTC. Its protein product is CATSRAGTGAGYTF.

This clone was picked up one time. The chain is built from TRBV27 and TRBJ2-2; 13 nucleotides match TRBD2. CDR1 MNHEY and CDR2 SMNVEV come from the germline V gene (reference sequence). The length of the CDR3 is 17 residues. Trimming took 4 bases from V and 6 from J; bases not matched to a gene: 8. CDR3: CASSSPRTSGGAGELFF. The DNA for the CDR3 is TGTGCCAGCAGTTCTCCACGGACTAGCGGGGGAGCCGGGGAGCTGTTTTTT.

This clone was recorded a few times. The chain uses TRBV29-1 and TRBJ1-1; no firm D call. The CDR3 totals 14 residues. The V gene's germline CDR1 is SQVTM and CDR2 ANQGSEA. The V end was cut by 6 bases, the J end by 2 bases, with 16 bases between. The chain's CDR3 is CSVGKTTDNTEAFF. The CDR3 DNA reads as TGCAGCGTGGGCAAAACAACAGACAACACTGAAGCTTTCTTT.

This clone came up once. The chain joins TRBV7-8 to TRBJ1-4, with TRBD1 as a possible D gene (5 bases). Germline V gene data show CDR1 as SGHVS and CDR2 as FQNEAQ. The CDR3 loop spans 17 amino acids. Between the trimmed V and J ends, which lost 0 bases and 0 bases, there was a span of 11 bases. This CDR3 is CASSLAPMTATNEKLFF. The CDR3 DNA follows: TGTGCCAGCAGCTTAGCCCCGATGACAGCAACTAATGAAAAACTGTTTTTT. The whole variable domain, filled in from reference TRBV7-8 and TRBJ1-4, reads GAGVSQSPRYKVAKRGQDVALRCDPISGHVSLFWYQQALGQGPEFLTYFQNEAQLDKSGLPSDRFFAERPEGSVSTLKIQRTQQEDSAVYLCASSLAPMTATNEKLFFGSGTQLSVL.

The CDR3 loop reads CASSEGLAYEQYF. Here the CDR3 DNA reads TGCGCCAGCAGTGAAGGACTAGCCTACGAGCAGTACTTC. The V call is TRBV10-1, the J call TRBJ2-7, with 7 bases aligning to TRBD2. The CDR3 sequence is 13 residues long. J gave up 2 bases and V 3 bases, and 1 base lay outside the gene matches. The germline V gene encodes CDR1 WNHNN and CDR2 SYGVQD (reference sequence).

This chain connects TRBV30 to TRBJ1-1; D is undetermined. This CDR3 comprises 11 residues. Looked up from germline, CDR1 is GTSNPN and CDR2 is SVGIG (reference sequence). V lost 4 bases and J 4 bases, leaving 7 bases between the germline ends. The CDR3 is CAWTSLTEAFF. The CDR3 DNA reads as TGTGCCTGGACTTCTCTCACTGAAGCTTTCTTT.

The sample holds one count of this clone. The chain uses TRBV3-1 (or the pseudogene TRBV3-2) and TRBJ2-3; TRBD2 matches at 7 bases. The V gene end was trimmed by 1 base and the J gene end by 1 base; junction bases not matched to a gene: 8. This CDR3 region has 17 residues. CDR1 is LGHDT, CDR2 YNNKEL, per germline (reference sequence). The CDR3 loop is CASSQVLDRGGTDTQYF. CDR3 nucleotides: TGTGCCAGCAGCCAAGTACTTGATCGGGGGGGCACAGATACGCAGTATTTT.

This chain links TRBV5-1 with TRBJ2-2, with TRBD1 identical over 7 bases. Per the germline V gene, CDR1 is SGHRS and CDR2 is YFSETQ. The ends lost 5 bases at V and 0 bases at J; junction bases unmatched: 1. The CDR3 consists of 14 residues. The CDR3, as DNA: TGCGCCAGCAGAGACAGGGCGAACACCGGGGAGCTGTTTTTT. The encoded protein is CASRDRANTGELFF.

The chain carries TRBV6-5 and TRBJ1-2; D is unresolved. V gave up 8 bases and J gave up 0 bases, with 7 bases separating them. CDR3 length equals 12 residues. Germline V gene lookup returns CDR1 MNHEY and CDR2 SVGAGI. The CDR3 sequence is CASGRPNYGYTF. CDR3 in DNA: TGTGCCAGCGGGCGACCTAACTATGGCTACACCTTC.

In DNA, the CDR3 is TGCGCCAGTGATACAGGGACAGGGGGCTCCGGCGGGGAGCTGTTTTTT. Translated: CASDTGTGGSGGELFF. The chain combines TRBV5-1 with TRBJ2-2; 12 nucleotides line up with TRBD1. The CDR3 runs 16 residues. With 8 bases clipped from V and 7 bases from J, the junction kept 12 bases outside the gene matches. Germline CDR1 and CDR2: SGHRS and YFSETQ.

The gene calls are TRBV2 and TRBJ2-7, with D perhaps TRBD1 (6 bases). The CDR3 is 12 amino acids. Germline CDR1 SNHLY, CDR2 FYNNEI. The V and J ends lost 6 bases and 6 bases respectively, with 12 bases between them. Written as DNA, the CDR3 is TGTGCCAGCAGACAGGGTAGCGTCGAGCAGTACTTC. Protein: CASRQGSVEQYF.

The chain uses TRBV2 and TRBJ1-2; TRBD1 agrees at 8 bases. This CDR3 spans 14 amino acids. CDR1 and CDR2 from the germline V gene are SNHLY and FYNNEI. V shed 9 bases, J shed 1 base, and the junction held 7 bases outside the gene matches. DNA for the CDR3: TGTGCCAGTCCGGGACAGGCTGATAACTATGGCTACACCTTC. This encodes CASPGQADNYGYTF.

The rearrangement links TRBV2 to TRBJ1-4; D is undetermined. Trimming took off 6 bases at V and 0 bases at J, with 8 bases between the two ends. CDR1 SNHLY and CDR2 FYNNEI come from the germline V gene. The CDR3 extends over 14 amino acids. The CDR3 DNA sequence: TGTGCCAGCAGGAAGACACCAACTAATGAAAAACTGTTTTTT. This translates into CASRKTPTNEKLFF.

The chain employs TRBV19 and TRBJ2-2; the match to TRBD1 covers 9 bases. Per the germline V gene, CDR1 is LNHDA and CDR2 is SQIVND (reference sequence). The CDR3 is made up of 14 amino acids. J lost 5 bases, V lost 9 bases, and 7 bases had no gene match. CDR3 DNA sequence: TGTGCCAGCCAAGACAGGGGGGGTACCGGGGAGCTGTTTTTT. Protein product: CASQDRGGTGELFF.

This clone has just a few counts. The chain employs TRBV6-5 and TRBJ1-2; 7 bases agree with TRBD1. This CDR3 has 15 residues. J gave up 6 bases and V 4 bases, and 11 bases lay outside the gene matches. CDR1 is MNHEY and CDR2 is SVGAGI in the germline V gene. The CDR3 here is CASSFPTGRIDGYTF. CDR3 DNA: TGTGCCAGCAGTTTCCCGACAGGGCGAATCGATGGCTACACCTTC.